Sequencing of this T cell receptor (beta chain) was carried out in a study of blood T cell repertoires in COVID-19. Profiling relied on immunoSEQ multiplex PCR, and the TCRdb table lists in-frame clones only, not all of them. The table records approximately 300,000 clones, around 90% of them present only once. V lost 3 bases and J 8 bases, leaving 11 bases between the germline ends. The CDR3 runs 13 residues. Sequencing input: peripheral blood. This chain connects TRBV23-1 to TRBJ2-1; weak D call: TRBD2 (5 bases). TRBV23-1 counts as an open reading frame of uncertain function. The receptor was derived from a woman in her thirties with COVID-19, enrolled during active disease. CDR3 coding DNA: TGCGCCAGCAGTCATCCCGGGGTCGATGAGCAGTTCTTC. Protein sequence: CASSHPGVDEQFF.